This passage covers 27 T cell receptor beta chains from one sample sequenced in a study of T cells expressing NK-cell markers. Following a re-call of the 5' RACE reads, TCRdb has one entry per CDR3 protein and lacks DNA. The specimen's table records 550,000 to 600,000 distinct CDR3 sequences. Sequencing was carried out using blood T cells: a sorted CD56 or NKG2C T cell subset, CD4+ or CD8+ T cells, or bulk PBMC T cells (not recorded which). The source of these receptors is a man younger than 30 in good health.

V usage is TRBV7-2 and J usage is TRBJ2-1; TCRdb proposes TRBD2, but this gene call is untestable without DNA. CDR1 is SGHTA and CDR2 is FQGNSA in the germline V gene. This CDR3 has 15 residues. CDR3 amino acids: CASSLVGGVRGEQFF.

The chain combines TRBV6-1 with TRBJ1-4. The CDR3 length is 16 residues. CDR1 is MNHNS, CDR2 SASEGT, per germline. The CDR3 here is CASSVDHFATNEKLFF.

The chain recombines TRBV9 with TRBJ2-1; TCRdb gives TRBD2 as the D gene, but with no DNA this cannot be confirmed. The CDR3 length is 17 residues. Germline V gives CDR1 SGDLS, CDR2 YYNGEE. CDR3 region: CASSVGTSGGGWNEQFF.

The genes are TRBV20-1 and TRBJ1-2; TCRdb's D call, TRBD1, is unchecked because there is no DNA. This CDR3 contains 16 residues. CDR1 is DFQATT and CDR2 is SNEGSKA in the germline V gene (reference sequence). CDR3 sequence reads: CSAILTGGRVDYGYTF.

This chain connects TRBV20-1 to TRBJ2-1. Germline-derived CDR1 and CDR2 are DFQATT and SNEGSKA (reference sequence). The CDR3 is 17 residues long. The CDR3 sequence: CSARDTLFDRDYNEQFF.

V usage is TRBV24-1 and J usage is TRBJ2-1; TCRdb returns TRBD1, unconfirmable since there is no DNA. The CDR3 runs 16 residues. The V gene's germline CDR1 is KGHDR and CDR2 SFDVKD. The CDR3 sequence: CATSDFEQGAYNEQFF.

The genes are TRBV6-1 and TRBJ2-3; the TCRdb call, TRBD1, lacks DNA for checking. The CDR3 length is 16 residues. Germline lookup yields CDR1 MNHNS and CDR2 SASEGT. The CDR3: CASRALGQASTDTQYF.

This sequence joins TRBV27 and TRBJ2-3; checking the TCRdb D call of TRBD2 is not possible without DNA. This CDR3 contains 13 residues. CDR1 and CDR2 from the germline V gene are MNHEY and SMNVEV (reference sequence). CDR3 loop: CASSWTKGDTQYF.

The rearrangement joins TRBV28 to TRBJ2-5; the TCRdb call, TRBD1, lacks DNA for checking. The CDR3 totals 15 residues. Germline assignment: CDR1 MDHEN and CDR2 SYDVKM. The CDR3 sequence is CASSVPGTAQETQYF.

The chain is built from TRBV12-3 or TRBV12-4 and TRBJ2-1; absent DNA, TCRdb's TRBD2 call cannot be checked. The CDR3 consists of 17 residues. The CDR3 here is CASSRSGGSLINNEQFF.

J is TRBJ2-3 and V is TRBV13. This CDR3 is 16 amino acids long. CDR1 is PRHDT and CDR2 is FYEKMQ in the germline V gene (reference sequence). The CDR3 spells CASSLRKREGTDTQYF.

This chain links TRBV5-5 with TRBJ2-5. In germline, CDR1 is SGHKS, CDR2 YYEKEE (reference sequence). The CDR3 contains 15 residues. CDR3 residues: CASSLFDRDQETQYF.

This chain joins TRBV5-6 and TRBJ2-4; without DNA, the TCRdb call of TRBD1 cannot be checked. Per the germline V gene, CDR1 is SGHDT and CDR2 is YYEEEE. This CDR3 has 11 amino acids. Here the CDR3 reads CASSVRDTLYF.

The rearrangement joins TRBV27 to TRBJ2-1; TCRdb selects TRBD1, and the lack of DNA leaves this call unchecked. The length of the CDR3 is 15 residues. The germline V gene encodes CDR1 MNHEY and CDR2 SMNVEV (reference sequence). The CDR3 protein is CASSLRQGADNEQFF.

V gene TRBV27 combines with J gene TRBJ2-7; TCRdb's D call, TRBD2, is unchecked because there is no DNA. In germline, CDR1 is MNHEY, CDR2 SMNVEV (reference sequence). The CDR3 is made up of 13 amino acids. CDR3 sequence reads: CASQLAGSYEQYF.

The chain joins TRBV5-1 to TRBJ2-5. CDR3 length: 14 residues. The germline V gene encodes CDR1 SGHRS and CDR2 YFSETQ. CDR3 in amino acids: CASSHLELQETQYF.

This chain's CDR3 is CASSPGQGVSPLHF. The V and J genes are TRBV7-3 and TRBJ1-6; as DNA is missing, the TRBD1 call by TCRdb cannot be tested. Per germline, CDR1 SGHTA and CDR2 FQGTGA. There are 14 residues in the CDR3.

The V gene is TRBV13, the J gene TRBJ2-2. The CDR3 is 12 residues long. Germline CDR1 reads PRHDT; CDR2 reads FYEKMQ (reference sequence). CDR3 region: CASSWSRRELFF.

The chain combines TRBV2 with TRBJ2-5. The CDR3 has 13 residues. Germline V lookup: CDR1 SNHLY, CDR2 FYNNEI. CDR3 region: CASSDWGSETQYF.

This chain connects TRBV20-1 to TRBJ2-1; TCRdb lists TRBD1, though no DNA is available to test this call. CDR1 and CDR2 from the germline V gene are DFQATT and SNEGSKA (reference sequence). This CDR3 is 12 amino acids long. CDR3 loop: CSARGTGNEQFF.

The chain combines TRBV2 with TRBJ2-1; TCRdb indicates TRBD2, and absent DNA this call remains unverified. CDR1 and CDR2 from the germline V gene are SNHLY and FYNNEI. The length of the CDR3 is 15 residues. The CDR3: CASSEIAGGPNEQFF. Variable domain in full (rest from reference TRBV2 and TRBJ2-1): EPEVTQTPSHQVTQMGQEVILRCVPISNHLYFYWYRQILGQKVEFLVSFYNNEISEKSEIFDDQFSVERPDGSNFTLKIRSTKLEDSAMYFCASSEIAGGPNEQFFGPGTRLTVL.

The CDR3 loop reads CASSVGGALYNEQFF. The chain has TRBV9 and TRBJ2-1; the D gene TCRdb calls, TRBD1, cannot be checked with no DNA. Germline CDR1 and CDR2: SGDLS and YYNGEE. CDR3 length: 15 amino acids.

V gene TRBV12-5 combines with J gene TRBJ2-1. The CDR3 is 17 amino acids. The germline CDR1 and CDR2 sequences are LGHNT and FRNRAP. The CDR3 loop is CASGLTPTYPSYNEQFF.

The chain joins TRBV10-2 to TRBJ2-7; as DNA is missing, the TRBD1 call by TCRdb cannot be tested. This CDR3 spans 11 amino acids. Germline V gene sequence: CDR1 WSHSY, CDR2 SAAADI. Here the CDR3 reads CASRARDEQYF.

The chain employs TRBV12-3 or TRBV12-4 and TRBJ2-1; the D gene TCRdb calls, TRBD2, cannot be checked with no DNA. The length of the CDR3 is 15 residues. CDR3 residues: CASRRSGYKYNEQFF.

The chain is built from TRBV5-1 and TRBJ2-7. This CDR3 region has 13 residues. The germline V gene encodes CDR1 SGHRS and CDR2 YFSETQ. The CDR3 region is CASSMDAYGEQYF.

The chain combines TRBV7-2 with TRBJ2-5; TCRdb names TRBD1, which stays unverified in the absence of DNA. Germline V CDR1 and CDR2: SGHTA, FQGNSA. CDR3 length: 14 residues. The CDR3 reads CASSPRTGAETQYF.